This TCR beta chain was found in a study of human versus mouse CDR3 diversity and MHC coevolution. Findings of the study overall: On average, humans showed more CDR3 deletions and insertions than mice. Humans had the largest estimated TCR beta repertoire, about 1.6 million clonotypes. In humans, T-cell selection involved six or seven MHC II alleles. The lowest clonal inequality scores came from most of the three human donors.

Assay: immunoSEQ multiplex PCR; the TCRdb copy retains only in-frame clones and omits some. The sample has roughly 86,000 clones, roughly 95% seen once. This clone was detected only a few times. What it recognizes is unknown. The clonotype comes from a person aged 30-69 years in good health. Sequenced: naive CD4+ T cells from blood. The subset denotes: CD45RO-negative CD62L-positive naive CD4 T cells.

CDR3 sequence: CASSLGTGGIWTEAFF. In DNA, the CDR3 is TGTGCCAGCAGCTTGGGAACAGGGGGGATCTGGACTGAAGCTTTCTTT. V and J are TRBV7-9 and TRBJ1-1, with 8 bases that match TRBD1. In germline, CDR1 is SEHNR, CDR2 FQNEAQ (reference sequence). CDR3 length: 16 amino acids. Unmatched junction bases numbered 11, after V lost 3 bases and J lost 5 bases.